This T cell receptor (beta chain) emerged from a study of blood T cells in healthy people across ages (dated by TCRdb to 2014 to 2015). A note on the overall study: In model experiments, template switching captured roughly one uniquely barcoded TCR beta cDNA molecule for every two T cells. To track age-related changes in TCR beta repertoire diversity, the study relied on deep sequencing normalized with unique cDNA molecular identifiers. The donors were divided into four age groups: young (average around 17 years), middle-aged (about 39), aged (around 67) and long-lived (82). To avoid experimental bias, donors of different ages were distributed randomly across sequencing lanes. For two donors (one aged 18 to 30 and one aged 80 or older), the study analyzed two additional independent replicas of 1 million unique cDNA reads from the same blood draw. General findings and caveats noted by the study authors: Because donor CMV infection status was unknown, age-related changes in expanded clonotypes were potentially confounded. The percentage of naive T cells measured by flow cytometry correlated strongly with observed TCR beta diversity. Compared with the aged group, the long-lived group had more naive CD4+ T cells, fewer expanded clones and increased TCR diversity, a pattern suggesting age selection. Observed TCR beta diversity per million T cells fell roughly linearly with age, and a significant reduction was already apparent by age around 39. Bulk unsorted PBMC profiling prevented conclusive comparison of naive and antigen-experienced compartments. Estimates of total diversity from one million sequenced T cells were regarded as lower bounds and underestimates.

V loses 4 bases, J loses 6 bases, and the germline ends lie 18 bases apart. The CDR3 runs 15 residues from the cysteine to the phenylalanine. Only the CDR3 portion is preserved as DNA: 45 bases, with reading frame beginning at the first base. CDR1 and CDR2 are read off the germline V gene as LGHNA and YSLEER. The roughly 39 donors, aged 6 to 90 years, were systemically healthy Caucasian individuals from Russia. Ten milliliters of peripheral blood were drawn from each donor into EDTA-treated Vacutainer tubes. Ficoll-Paque density-gradient centrifugation was used to isolate PBMCs, with at least 7 million per sample. Total RNA was extracted from PBMCs with Trizol reagent, with at least 5.5 micrograms obtained per sample. For every donor, flow cytometry on a PBMC aliquot measured the percentage of naive CD45RAhigh/CD27high T cells. In regard to this clonotype: The specificity of this receptor is unknown. No clone much larger than this one lies a single base away; base qualities are absent.

Library preparation employed 5' RACE. A second roughly 7 to 11 cycle PCR used a sample-barcoded 5' primer and a J-beta primer mix. Each TCR beta cDNA molecule received a unique molecular identifier from a template-switch 5' adaptor carrying 12 random nucleotides. Each sample yielded at least 3 million CDR3-containing paired-end reads. First-strand cDNA was synthesized from all RNA with the Mint cDNA synthesis kit, primed by a TRBC-specific oligonucleotide. Following uracil-DNA glycosylase treatment, a first 18-cycle PCR with universal primers M1SS and BC2_uni_R was performed on all cDNA. As for how the authors treated the data: For normalization, 1 million high-quality reads were randomly selected from each sample, with every read carrying a distinct molecular identifier. Reads sharing molecular identifiers were discarded rather than binned into consensus sequences. CDR3 identification, clonotype clustering and error correction used MiTCR with a Q25 quality threshold and the strictest error-elimination algorithm. Lower-bound total TCR beta diversity was estimated with a nonparametric unseen species model using Euler transformation. The public reads were quality trimmed at Q25 with fastp and then assembled into clones with MiXCR by TCRdb, keeping productive beta chains. Each CDR3 protein gets just one entry, which takes the most common genes and DNA from the rows behind it. TCRdb assigned the V and J calls; the authors' analysis was not used. This sample lists 1.5 million to 2 million distinct CDR3 sequences; approximately 40% were detected once. The ten largest clones capture around 23% of the sample.

The material sequenced was blood. The chain couples TRBV4-3 to TRBJ1-2; TRBD1 is perhaps the D gene, given 6 matching bases. The receptor was isolated from a human donor in good health. Here the CDR3 is given as CASSLAYRVQDGYTF. The DNA is as follows: TGCGCCAGCAGCCTAGCCTACAGGGTCCAGGATGGCTACACCTTC.